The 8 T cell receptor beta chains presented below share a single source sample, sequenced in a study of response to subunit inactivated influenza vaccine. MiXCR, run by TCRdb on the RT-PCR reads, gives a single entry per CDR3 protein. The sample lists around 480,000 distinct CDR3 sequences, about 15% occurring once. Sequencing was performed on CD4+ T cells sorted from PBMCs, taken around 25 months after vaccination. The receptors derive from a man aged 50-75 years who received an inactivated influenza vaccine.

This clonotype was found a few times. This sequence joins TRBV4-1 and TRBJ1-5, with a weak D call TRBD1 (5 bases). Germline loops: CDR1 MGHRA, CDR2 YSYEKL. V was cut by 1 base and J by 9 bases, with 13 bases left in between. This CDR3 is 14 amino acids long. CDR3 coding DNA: TGCGCCAGCAGCCAAGTGGGCGGCAGGGTGCCCCAGCATTTT. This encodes CASSQVGGRVPQHF.

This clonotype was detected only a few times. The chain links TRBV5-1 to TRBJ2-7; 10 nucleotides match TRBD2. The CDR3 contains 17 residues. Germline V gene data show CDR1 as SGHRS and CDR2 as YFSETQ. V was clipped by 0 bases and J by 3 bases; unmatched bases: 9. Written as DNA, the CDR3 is TGCGCCAGCAGCTTGGCGAAGACTAGCGGGTACGGCTACGAGCAGTACTTC. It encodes CASSLAKTSGYGYEQYF.

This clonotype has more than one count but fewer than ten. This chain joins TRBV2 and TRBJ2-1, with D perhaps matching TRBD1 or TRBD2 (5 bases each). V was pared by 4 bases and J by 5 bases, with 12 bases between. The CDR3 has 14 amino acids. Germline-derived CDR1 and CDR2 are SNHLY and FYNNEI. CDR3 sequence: CASSVSGAHNEQFF. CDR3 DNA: TGTGCCAGCAGTGTATCCGGGGCCCACAATGAGCAGTTCTTC.

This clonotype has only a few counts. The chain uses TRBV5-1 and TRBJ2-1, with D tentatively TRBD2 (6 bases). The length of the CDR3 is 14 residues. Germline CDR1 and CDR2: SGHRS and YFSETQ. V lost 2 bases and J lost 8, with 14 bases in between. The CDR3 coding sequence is TGCGCCAGCAGCTTAACCGGGAGTTTACATGAGCAGTTCTTC. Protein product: CASSLTGSLHEQFF.

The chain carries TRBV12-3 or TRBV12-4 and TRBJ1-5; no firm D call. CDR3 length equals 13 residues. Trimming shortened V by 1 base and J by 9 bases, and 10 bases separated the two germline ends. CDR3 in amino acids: CASSLESRRPQHF. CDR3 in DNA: TGTGCCAGCAGTTTAGAATCCCGGCGGCCCCAGCATTTT.

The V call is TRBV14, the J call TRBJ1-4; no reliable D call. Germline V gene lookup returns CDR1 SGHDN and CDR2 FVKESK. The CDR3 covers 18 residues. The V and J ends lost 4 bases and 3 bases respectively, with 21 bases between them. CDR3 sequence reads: CASSLTAGRRDPNEKLFF. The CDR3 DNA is TGTGCCAGCAGCCTCACCGCCGGGCGGAGAGATCCTAATGAAAAACTGTTTTTT.

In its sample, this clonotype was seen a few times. The CDR3 DNA reads TGTGCCACCAGCAGCCTAGGAGTGGGCGAGCAGTTCTTC. It codes for CATSSLGVGEQFF. The chain recombines TRBV15 with TRBJ2-1; D uncertain. Germline V gives CDR1 LNHNV, CDR2 YYDKDF (reference sequence). This CDR3 spans 13 amino acids. Trimming pared 3 bases from V and 10 bases from J, leaving 13 bases between.

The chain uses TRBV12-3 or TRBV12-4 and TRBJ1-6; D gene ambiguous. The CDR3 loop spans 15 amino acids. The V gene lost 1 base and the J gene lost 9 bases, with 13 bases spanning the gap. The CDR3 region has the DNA TGTGCCAGCAGTTTAGTTTTGGGGAATGCTTCACCCCTCCACTTT. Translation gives CASSLVLGNASPLHF.